The 4 T cell receptor beta chains presented below share a single source sample, sequenced in a study of cytomegalovirus exposure and HLA in healthy donors. Use of 60 Vbeta and 13 Jbeta primers characterized the PCR. Measured with immunoSEQ multiplex PCR; TCRdb has only the in-frame clones, and not every one. Here the sample spans about 160,000 clones, about 76% being singletons. The sample taken for sequencing was PBMCs. Receptor source: a female donor in good health and CMV-seronegative.

V and J are TRBV19 and TRBJ1-1, with TRBD1 matching 7 bases. Germline CDR1 reads LNHDA; CDR2 reads SQIVND (reference sequence). V dropped 6 bases and J dropped 4; count of bases not matched to a gene: 11. The CDR3 totals 15 residues. The CDR3 reads CASSLGGTGTTEAFF. The CDR3 DNA sequence: TGTGCCAGTAGCTTAGGGGGCACAGGGACCACTGAAGCTTTCTTT. Looking up the rest from reference TRBV19 and TRBJ1-1 gives the full variable domain: DGGITQSPKYLFRKEGQNVTLSCEQNLNHDAMYWYRQDPGQGLRLIYYSQIVNDFQKGDIAEGYSVSREKKESFPLTVTSAQKNPTAFYLCASSLGGTGTTEAFFGQGTRLTVV.

The genes are TRBV19 and TRBJ1-2; a possible D gene is TRBD1 (5 bases). The CDR3 consists of 14 residues. Germline V lookup: CDR1 LNHDA, CDR2 SQIVND (reference sequence). V was trimmed by 2 bases and J by 4 bases, leaving 11 bases between them. The CDR3 protein is CASSIRGSGYGYTF. The CDR3 DNA is TGTGCCAGTAGTATAAGGGGCAGTGGCTATGGCTACACCTTC.

DNA of the CDR3: TGTGCCAGTAGTATAAAGGGCGCAGGGATCGATCAGCCCCAGCATTTT. It is translated as CASSIKGAGIDQPQHF. The rearrangement links TRBV19 to TRBJ1-5; TRBD1 is a possible D gene (5 bases). V lost 2 bases to trimming and J lost 5 bases, with 16 bases between them. Germline V CDR1 and CDR2: LNHDA, SQIVND (reference sequence). CDR3 size: 16 residues.

This clone was recorded a few times. Mismatch with germline at one junction end may stem from a read error. The V call is TRBV5-1, the J call TRBJ2-7, with TRBD1 identical over 11 bases. CDR3 length: 14 residues. Germline lookup yields CDR1 SGHRS and CDR2 YFSETQ. CDR3 loop: CASSSGGTGGFLDF. CDR3 DNA: TGCGCCAGCAGCTCGGGGGGGACAGGGGGGTTTTTGGACTTC.